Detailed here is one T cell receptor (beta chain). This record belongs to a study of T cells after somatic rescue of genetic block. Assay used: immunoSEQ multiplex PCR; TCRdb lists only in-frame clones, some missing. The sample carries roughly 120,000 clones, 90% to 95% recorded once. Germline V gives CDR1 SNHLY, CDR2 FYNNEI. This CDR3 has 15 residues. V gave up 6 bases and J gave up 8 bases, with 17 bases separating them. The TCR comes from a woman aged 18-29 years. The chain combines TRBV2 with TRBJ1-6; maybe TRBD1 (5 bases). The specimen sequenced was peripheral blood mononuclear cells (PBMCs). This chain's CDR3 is CASRGTHLGDSPLHF. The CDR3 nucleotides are TGTGCCAGCAGGGGGACCCATCTTGGGGATTCACCCCTCCACTTT.